This T cell receptor beta chain is drawn from a study of spatial heterogeneity in lung cancer. Study-level information: The study consistently detected more beta-chain than alpha-chain sequences.

This clonotype has a count of ten or more. TCRdb reprocessed the 5' RACE reads via MiXCR and lists one record per CDR3 protein. The table includes tens of thousands of distinct CDR3 sequences, roughly 8% detected once. This sample's time point: sample taken at primary tumor resection. Whole RNA obtained from tumor, nontumor lung or frozen PBMC underwent sequencing without sorting. From germline, CDR1 is MDHEN and CDR2 SYDVKM. The CDR3 covers 14 residues. Trimming took 1 base from V and 7 from J, leaving 14 bases between them. Sequences were derived from PBMCs, sampled at surgery. The chain combines TRBV28 with TRBJ2-7; D gene uncertain. The source of this sequence is a female donor with early-stage non-small cell lung cancer. The CDR3 loop is CASSLSVQSSEQYF. DNA of the CDR3: TGTGCCAGCAGTTTATCGGTTCAATCTAGTGAGCAGTACTTC.